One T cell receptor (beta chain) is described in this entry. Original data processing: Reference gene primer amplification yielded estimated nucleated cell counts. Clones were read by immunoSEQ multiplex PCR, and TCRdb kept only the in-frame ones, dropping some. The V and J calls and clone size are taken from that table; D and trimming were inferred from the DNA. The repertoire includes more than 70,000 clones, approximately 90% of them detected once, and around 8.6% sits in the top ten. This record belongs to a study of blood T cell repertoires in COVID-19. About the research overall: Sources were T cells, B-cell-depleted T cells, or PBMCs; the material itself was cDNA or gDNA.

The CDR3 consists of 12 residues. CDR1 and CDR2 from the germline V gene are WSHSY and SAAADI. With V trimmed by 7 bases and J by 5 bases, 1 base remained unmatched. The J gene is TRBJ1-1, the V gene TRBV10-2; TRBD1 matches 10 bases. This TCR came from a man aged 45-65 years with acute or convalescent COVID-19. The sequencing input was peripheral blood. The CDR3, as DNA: TGCGCCAGCAAGGGACAGGGGACTGAAGCTTTCTTT. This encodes CASKGQGTEAFF.